These 28 T cell receptor beta chains were all obtained from the same sample, sequenced in a study of identical twins. Using its own MiXCR run on the 5' RACE reads, TCRdb lists one record per CDR3 protein. The sample carries approximately 470,000 distinct CDR3 sequences, 13% to 15% recorded once. In addition, the sample was reused for a study of yellow fever vaccine responses in identical twins.

Sequencing was done on a sample of CD4+ T cells sorted from blood. Every receptor here comes from a woman between 18 and 29 years old in good health.

This clonotype appeared a few times. The CDR3 here is CASSQEMGGRIGYTF. The CDR3 nucleotides are TGTGCCAGCAGCCAAGAAATGGGGGGAAGGATAGGCTACACCTTC. The V call is TRBV14, the J call TRBJ1-2, with TRBD1 as a possible D gene (5 bases). Trimming removed 0 bases from V and 8 bases from J, with 16 bases in between. The germline V gene has CDR1 SGHDN and CDR2 FVKESK. The CDR3 runs to 15 residues.

This clonotype was detected ten times or more. This chain links TRBV27 with TRBJ2-1; D remains ambiguous. The CDR3 runs 12 residues. Trimming removed 6 bases at V and 4 bases at J, with 7 bases between. Germline assignment: CDR1 MNHEY and CDR2 SMNVEV (reference sequence). CDR3 bases: TGTGCCAGCAGCCCAGCGTACAATGAGCAGTTCTTC. It is translated as CASSPAYNEQFF.

The CDR3 protein is CSARVPRGGGEQFF. Written as DNA, the CDR3 is TGCAGTGCTAGAGTCCCTCGAGGGGGAGGTGAGCAGTTCTTC. This sequence joins TRBV20-1 and TRBJ2-1; D is tentatively TRBD1 or TRBD2 (6 bases each). The germline V and J ends were trimmed by 1 base and 9 bases, with 16 bases remaining between them. The CDR3 contains 14 residues. Germline CDR1 is DFQATT and CDR2 is SNEGSKA (reference sequence).

The CDR3 DNA sequence: TGTGCCAGCAGCATCAGACAGGGGGCCCGCACAGATACGCAGTATTTT. Its protein is CASSIRQGARTDTQYF. This chain joins TRBV5-8 and TRBJ2-3; 10 nucleotides line up with TRBD1. The ends lost 4 bases at V and 1 base at J; junction bases unmatched: 6. Germline values: CDR1 SGHTS, CDR2 YDEGEE. This CDR3 comprises 16 residues.

This clonotype turned up a few times. The chain couples TRBV7-3 to TRBJ2-3; D is unresolved. This CDR3 comprises 14 residues. V lost 1 base to trimming and J lost 5 bases, with 10 bases between them. Germline CDR1 reads SGHTA; CDR2 reads FQGTGA. CDR3 DNA: TGTGCCAGCAGCTTAATGGGAAGGGAAGATACGCAGTATTTT. Translation gives CASSLMGREDTQYF.

Only a few counts were recorded for this clonotype. The chain links TRBV5-1 to TRBJ1-4, with 7 bases matching TRBD1. V shed 2 bases, J shed 7 bases, and the junction held 8 bases outside the gene matches. CDR1 and CDR2 from the germline V gene are SGHRS and YFSETQ. CDR3 size: 15 residues. The CDR3 region is CASSLGGEASEKLFF. In nucleotides, the CDR3 is TGCGCCAGCAGCTTAGGGGGCGAGGCTAGTGAAAAACTGTTTTTT.

This clonotype was picked up many times. V gene TRBV28 combines with J gene TRBJ2-7, with TRBD1 matching over 11 bases. V lost 4 bases to trimming and J lost 7 bases; unmatched junction nucleotides: 6. The CDR3 loop spans 14 amino acids. The germline CDR1 and CDR2 sequences are MDHEN and SYDVKM. This chain's CDR3 is CASSWTGGSLEQYF. The CDR3 DNA reads as TGTGCCAGCAGTTGGACAGGGGGCTCTTTGGAGCAGTACTTC.

This clonotype turned up a few times. The chain carries TRBV6-2 or TRBV6-3 and TRBJ2-7; 10 nucleotides line up with TRBD1. CDR1 is MNHEY and CDR2 is SVGEGT in the germline V gene. The J segment lost 4 bases and the V segment lost 6 bases, leaving 9 bases of the junction unmatched. There are 15 residues in the CDR3. CDR3 protein: CASSASGQGIYEQYF. The CDR3 DNA is TGTGCCAGCAGCGCTTCGGGACAGGGGATTTACGAGCAGTACTTC.

This clonotype was recorded a few times. The chain's CDR3 is CASSFGTRTEAFF. DNA for the CDR3: TGTGCCAGCAGTTTTGGAACGAGGACTGAAGCTTTCTTT. This chain joins TRBV12-3 or TRBV12-4 and TRBJ1-1; D ambiguous. V was clipped by 3 bases and J by 5 bases, with 10 bases between them. CDR3 length: 13 amino acids.

This clonotype was counted only a few times. The chain recombines TRBV20-1 with TRBJ2-3, with D uncertain. V lost 2 bases, J lost 3 bases, and 3 bases lay in between. CDR1 and CDR2 (germline): DFQATT, SNEGSKA (reference sequence). CDR3 length equals 11 residues. The CDR3 DNA follows: TGCAGTGCTAGAAGGACAGATACGCAGTATTTT. It codes for CSARRTDTQYF.

In its sample, this clonotype was seen a few times. This chain connects TRBV5-1 to TRBJ2-5; tentative D call: TRBD1 (6 bases). The CDR3 loop spans 13 amino acids. The V end lost 4 bases, the J end lost 5 bases, and 12 bases lay between the germline ends. Looked up from germline, CDR1 is SGHRS and CDR2 is YFSETQ. CDR3 DNA sequence: TGCGCCAGCAGCCGACAGGCACAGGAGACCCAGTACTTC. Translating it yields CASSRQAQETQYF.

This clonotype was seen only a few times. The chain joins TRBV5-1 to TRBJ1-2; 9 positions agree with TRBD1. Germline CDR1 is SGHRS and CDR2 is YFSETQ. This CDR3 has 13 residues. The ends lost 8 bases at V and 7 bases at J; junction bases unmatched: 9. The CDR3: CASSRTGESGYTF. The CDR3, as DNA: TGCGCCAGTTCTCGGACAGGGGAAAGTGGCTACACCTTC.

This clonotype was found a few times. The chain couples TRBV7-9 to TRBJ2-1, with D possibly matching TRBD1 (5 bases). V lost 5 bases, J lost 7 bases, and 18 bases lay in between. Germline lookup yields CDR1 SEHNR and CDR2 FQNEAQ (reference sequence). The CDR3 consists of 15 residues. The CDR3 DNA sequence: TGTGCCAGCAGCCGGCACGCGGCAGGGCGGAATGAGCAGTTCTTC. Its protein is CASSRHAAGRNEQFF.

This sequence joins TRBV13 and TRBJ2-6, with D perhaps matching TRBD1 (6 bases). The CDR3 runs to 16 residues. Trimming took off 0 bases at V and 4 bases at J, with 10 bases between the two ends. Germline V CDR1 and CDR2: PRHDT, FYEKMQ (reference sequence). For the CDR3, the DNA is TGTGCCAGCAGCTTAGGCAGGGGAACCGGGGCCAACGTCCTGACTTTC. This encodes CASSLGRGTGANVLTF.

A few counts support this clonotype. The chain joins TRBV29-1 to TRBJ1-1; 7 nucleotides line up with TRBD1. Germline trimming cut 0 bases from V and 4 bases from J; bases unmatched to any gene: 2. Germline lookup yields CDR1 SQVTM and CDR2 ANQGSEA. The CDR3 spans 13 residues. The CDR3 nucleotides read TGCAGCGTTGAAGATAACAGGGGCACTGAAGCTTTCTTT. Encoded protein: CSVEDNRGTEAFF.

This sequence joins TRBV7-9 and TRBJ2-3, with TRBD1 as a possible D gene (6 bases). Trimming shortened V by 1 base and J by 3 bases, and 11 bases separated the two germline ends. The CDR3 extends over 15 amino acids. Per the germline V gene, CDR1 is SEHNR and CDR2 is FQNEAQ (reference sequence). The CDR3 DNA follows: TGTGCCAGCAGCTTAGGGGGGCCTCAAACAGATACGCAGTATTTT. Its translation: CASSLGGPQTDTQYF.

This chain uses TRBV7-9 with TRBJ1-3; D uncertain. V was clipped by 0 bases and J by 1 base, with 10 bases between them. The V gene's germline CDR1 is SEHNR and CDR2 FQNEAQ (reference sequence). This CDR3 comprises 16 residues. This CDR3 is CASSLALAESGNTIYF. The CDR3 DNA is TGTGCCAGCAGCTTAGCGCTGGCCGAGTCTGGAAACACCATATATTTT.

This clonotype was seen only a few times. The chain links TRBV29-1 to TRBJ2-3, with D unclear. The CDR3 is 11 amino acids. Trimming cost V 7 bases and J 4 bases, with 9 bases left between them. CDR1 is SQVTM and CDR2 is ANQGSEA in the germline V gene. The CDR3 loop reads CSGRRADTQYF. The CDR3 coding sequence is TGCAGCGGACGAAGGGCAGATACGCAGTATTTT.

This clonotype was observed many times. The rearrangement links TRBV28 to TRBJ2-2; D might be TRBD1 (6 bases). The V and J ends lost 6 bases and 0 bases respectively, with 14 bases between them. Looked up from germline, CDR1 is MDHEN and CDR2 is SYDVKM. The CDR3 contains 16 residues. CDR3 in amino acids: CASSPRSGANTGELFF. The CDR3 DNA reads as TGTGCCAGCAGCCCTAGGTCAGGGGCGAACACCGGGGAGCTGTTTTTT.

This clonotype has just a few counts. The chain uses TRBV7-2 and TRBJ2-2; no clear D gene. This CDR3 region has 14 residues. From germline, CDR1 is SGHTA and CDR2 FQGNSA. Trimming left V 4 bases short and J 2 bases short, with 8 bases between. The CDR3 loop reads CASSSFSNTGELFF. The DNA of the CDR3 is TGTGCCAGCAGCTCCTTCTCTAACACCGGGGAGCTGTTTTTT.

This clonotype was found a few times. The rearrangement joins TRBV3-1 to TRBJ2-7; the D is unclear. The length of the CDR3 is 11 residues. Per germline, CDR1 LGHDT and CDR2 YNNKEL (reference sequence). Trimming shortened V by 3 bases and J by 6 bases, and 6 bases separated the two germline ends. The CDR3 loop reads CASSHSSEQYF. The CDR3, as DNA: TGTGCCAGCAGCCATTCTTCCGAGCAGTACTTC.

V and J are TRBV3-1 and TRBJ2-7, with TRBD1 matching over 10 bases. CDR3 length: 16 amino acids. Germline lookup yields CDR1 LGHDT and CDR2 YNNKEL (reference sequence). The V and J ends lost 3 bases and 4 bases, in that order; junction bases with no gene match: 9. The CDR3 is CASSHFAGTGAYEQYF. The CDR3 DNA reads as TGTGCCAGCAGCCATTTTGCCGGGACAGGGGCATACGAGCAGTACTTC.

The chain uses TRBV3-1 and TRBJ2-3; D is ambiguous. Trimming removed 7 bases at V and 3 bases at J, with 11 bases between. The CDR3 totals 13 residues. Germline assignment: CDR1 LGHDT and CDR2 YNNKEL (reference sequence). The CDR3 loop reads CASTAYGTDTQYF. CDR3 sequence (DNA): TGTGCCAGCACCGCATACGGTACAGATACGCAGTATTTT.

This clonotype was detected ten times or more. CDR3 coding DNA: TGTGCCAGCAGTTCCCTGAGCCGTCAGGGGTTCTATGGCTACACCTTC. It yields the protein CASSSLSRQGFYGYTF. The chain couples TRBV28 to TRBJ1-2, with D tentatively TRBD1 (6 bases). Germline values: CDR1 MDHEN, CDR2 SYDVKM. The V and J ends lost 4 bases and 4 bases respectively, with 19 bases between them. The CDR3 extends over 16 amino acids.

The CDR3 is CASSATSGNLEQYF. CDR3 in DNA: TGTGCCAGCAGCGCGACTAGCGGGAACCTCGAGCAGTACTTC. This chain joins TRBV9 and TRBJ2-7, with 11 nucleotides matching TRBD2. The CDR3 length is 14 residues. CDR1 SGDLS and CDR2 YYNGEE come from the germline V gene. V lost 3 bases, J lost 6 bases, and 5 bases stayed unmatched. Full variable domain (remainder filled in from reference TRBV9 and TRBJ2-7): DSGVTQTPKHLITATGQRVTLRCSPRSGDLSVYWYQQSLDQGLQFLIQYYNGEERAKGNILERFSAQQFPDLHSELNLSSLELGDSALYFCASSATSGNLEQYFGPGTRLTVT.

The genes are TRBV10-1 and TRBJ2-2, with TRBD1 matching over 8 bases. The V and J ends lost 6 bases and 1 base, in that order; junction bases with no gene match: 4. The germline gives CDR1 WNHNN, CDR2 SYGVQD (reference sequence). This CDR3 spans 15 amino acids. CDR3: CASRPTGGNTGELFF. DNA of the CDR3: TGCGCCAGCAGACCTACAGGGGGGAACACCGGGGAGCTGTTTTTT.

The V call is TRBV5-5, the J call TRBJ2-1, with D possibly TRBD1 on 7 matching bases. The CDR3 runs 15 residues. Between the trimmed V and J ends, which lost 1 base and 9 bases, there was a span of 17 bases. The germline gives CDR1 SGHKS, CDR2 YYEKEE (reference sequence). The CDR3, as DNA: TGTGCCAGCAGCTTGCACGCAGGGGGGACAATTGAGCAGTTCTTC. It is translated as CASSLHAGGTIEQFF.

The DNA for the CDR3 is TGTGCCAGCAGCACAGGACAGGGGGTGGGTCAGCCCCAGCATTTT. Translation gives CASSTGQGVGQPQHF. The chain links TRBV5-5 to TRBJ1-5; 10 bases align to TRBD1. CDR1 SGHKS and CDR2 YYEKEE come from the germline V gene (reference sequence). The trim removed 4 bases at V and 6 bases at J, leaving 7 bases unmatched. This CDR3 region has 15 residues.